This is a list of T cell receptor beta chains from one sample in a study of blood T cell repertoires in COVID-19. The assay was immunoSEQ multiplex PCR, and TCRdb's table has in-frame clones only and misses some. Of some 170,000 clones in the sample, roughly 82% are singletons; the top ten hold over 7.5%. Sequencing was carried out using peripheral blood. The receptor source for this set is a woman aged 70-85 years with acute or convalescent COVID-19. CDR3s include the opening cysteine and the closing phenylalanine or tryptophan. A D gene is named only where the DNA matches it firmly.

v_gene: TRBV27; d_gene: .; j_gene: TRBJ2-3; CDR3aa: CASSLMARGDTQYF
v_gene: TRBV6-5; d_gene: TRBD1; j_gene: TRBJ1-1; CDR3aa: CASRPGGSSTEAFF
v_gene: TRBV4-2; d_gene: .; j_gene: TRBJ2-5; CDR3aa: CASSQAPQSFTGGGETQYF
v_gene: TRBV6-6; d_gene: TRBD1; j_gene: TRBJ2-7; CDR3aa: CASSNRDRAIGQYF
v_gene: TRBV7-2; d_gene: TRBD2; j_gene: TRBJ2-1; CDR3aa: CASSSSSGSYNEQFF
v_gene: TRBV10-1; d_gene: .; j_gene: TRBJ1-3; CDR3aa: CASSGTADSYSGNTIYF
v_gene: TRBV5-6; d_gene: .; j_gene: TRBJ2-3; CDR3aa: CASRRGTAGRDTQYF
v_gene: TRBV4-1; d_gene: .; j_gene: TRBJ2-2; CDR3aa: CASSQDLHREDTGELFF
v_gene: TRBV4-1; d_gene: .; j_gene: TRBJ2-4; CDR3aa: CASSQVVGAAKNIQYF
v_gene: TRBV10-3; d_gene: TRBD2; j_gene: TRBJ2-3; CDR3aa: CAIKLAGGRDTQYF
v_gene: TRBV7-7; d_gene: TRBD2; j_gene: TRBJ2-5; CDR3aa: CASSLFVSGGETQYF
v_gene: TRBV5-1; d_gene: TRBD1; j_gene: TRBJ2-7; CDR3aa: CASSSRQGPNEQYF
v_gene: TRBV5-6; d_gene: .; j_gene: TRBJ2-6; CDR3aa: CASRDTAPGANVLTF
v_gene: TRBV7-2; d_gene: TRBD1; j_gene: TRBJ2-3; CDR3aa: CASRRRTGSASSTDTQYF
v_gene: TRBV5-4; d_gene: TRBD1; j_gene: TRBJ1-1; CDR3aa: CASSLAPGQVNTEAFF
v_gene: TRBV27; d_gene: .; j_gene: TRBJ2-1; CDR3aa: CASTLGSENNEQFF
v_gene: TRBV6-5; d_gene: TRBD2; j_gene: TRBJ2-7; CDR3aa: CASSGLAGRGEQYF
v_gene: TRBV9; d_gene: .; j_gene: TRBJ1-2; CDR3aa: CASSLRQAGEGGYTF
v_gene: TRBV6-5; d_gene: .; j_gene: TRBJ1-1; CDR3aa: CASSPSEAFF
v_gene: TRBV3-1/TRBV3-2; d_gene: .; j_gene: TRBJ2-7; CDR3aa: CASSQGYRDYEQYF
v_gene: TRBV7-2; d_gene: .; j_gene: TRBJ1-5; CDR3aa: CASSENAPGSNQPQHF
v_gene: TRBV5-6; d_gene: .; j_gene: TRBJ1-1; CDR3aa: CASSLAPGRGNTEAFF
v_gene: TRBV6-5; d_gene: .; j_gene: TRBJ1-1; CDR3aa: CASRSLGGNTEAFF
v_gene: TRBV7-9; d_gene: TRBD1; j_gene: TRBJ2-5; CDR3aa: CASSNTGGSQTQYF
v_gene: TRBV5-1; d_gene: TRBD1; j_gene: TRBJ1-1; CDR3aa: CASSLEGQGAKFDTEAFF
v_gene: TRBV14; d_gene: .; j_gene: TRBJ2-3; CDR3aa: CASSQGWGPGPDTQYF
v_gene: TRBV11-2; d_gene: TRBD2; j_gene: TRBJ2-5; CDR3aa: CASSLKSAGSSGGETQYF
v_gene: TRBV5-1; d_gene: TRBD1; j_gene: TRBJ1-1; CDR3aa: CASSPGTGSQGTEAFF
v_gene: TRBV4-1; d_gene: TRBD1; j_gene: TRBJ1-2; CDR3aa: CASSQDMYRGPNYGYTF
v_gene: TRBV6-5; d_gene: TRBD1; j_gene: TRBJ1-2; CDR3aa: CASLSDRPPYGYTF
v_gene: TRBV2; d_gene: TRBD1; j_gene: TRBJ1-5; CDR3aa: CASSELMGQGNQPQHF
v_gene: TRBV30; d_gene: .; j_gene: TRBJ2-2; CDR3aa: CAWRGRWTALNTGELFF
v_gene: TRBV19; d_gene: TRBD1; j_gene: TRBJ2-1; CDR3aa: CASSLGQGAFDEQFF
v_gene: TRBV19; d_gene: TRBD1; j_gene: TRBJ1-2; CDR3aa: CASSTPTGGFPTDYGYTF
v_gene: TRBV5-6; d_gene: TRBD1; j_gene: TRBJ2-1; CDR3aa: CASSWPGQGAIEQFF
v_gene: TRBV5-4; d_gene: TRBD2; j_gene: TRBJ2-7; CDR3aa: CASSFGGGAGPYEQYF
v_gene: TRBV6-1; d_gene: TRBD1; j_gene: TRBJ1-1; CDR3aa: CASSETGDTEAFF
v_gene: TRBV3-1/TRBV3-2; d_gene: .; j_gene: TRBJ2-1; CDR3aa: CASSREGGSGEQFF
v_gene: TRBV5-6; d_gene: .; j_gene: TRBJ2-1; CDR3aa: CASSLDRSGEQFF
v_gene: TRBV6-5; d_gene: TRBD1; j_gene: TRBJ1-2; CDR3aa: CASSHRGPVPYGYTF